Reported below is one TCR beta chain. As yet, its antigen is unknown. cDNA libraries of TCR beta carried unique molecular identifiers. Yield was approximately 500,000 cDNA molecules from approximately 0.95 to 9.8 million T cells. MiXCR was run by TCRdb on the PCR reads, yielding one entry per CDR3 protein. The sample contains more than 500,000 distinct CDR3 sequences, around a third of which appear only once. The germline V gene encodes CDR1 MDHEN and CDR2 SYDVKM. The germline V and J ends were trimmed by 11 bases and 2 bases, with 6 bases remaining between them. CDR3 length: 10 residues. These data come from a study of post-analysis software for immune sequencing data. Study background: The cohort encompassed relapsing-remitting, secondary progressive and progressive-relapsing multiple sclerosis disease courses. Overall study findings and caveats: TRBV segments more frequent in patients than in controls numbered a few and included TRBV5-6, TRBV5-1 and TRBV20-1. Strong co-clustering by F measure linked samples that shared a preparation batch. When compared against controls, multiple sclerosis patients showed significantly lower normalized Chao1 diversity.

This chain links TRBV28 with TRBJ1-2; no clear D. This TCR came from a girl between 2 and 17 years old with multiple sclerosis. Sequenced: blood. CDR3 sequence (DNA): TGTGCCGGTTCGAACTATGGCTACACCTTC. Residues: CAGSNYGYTF.